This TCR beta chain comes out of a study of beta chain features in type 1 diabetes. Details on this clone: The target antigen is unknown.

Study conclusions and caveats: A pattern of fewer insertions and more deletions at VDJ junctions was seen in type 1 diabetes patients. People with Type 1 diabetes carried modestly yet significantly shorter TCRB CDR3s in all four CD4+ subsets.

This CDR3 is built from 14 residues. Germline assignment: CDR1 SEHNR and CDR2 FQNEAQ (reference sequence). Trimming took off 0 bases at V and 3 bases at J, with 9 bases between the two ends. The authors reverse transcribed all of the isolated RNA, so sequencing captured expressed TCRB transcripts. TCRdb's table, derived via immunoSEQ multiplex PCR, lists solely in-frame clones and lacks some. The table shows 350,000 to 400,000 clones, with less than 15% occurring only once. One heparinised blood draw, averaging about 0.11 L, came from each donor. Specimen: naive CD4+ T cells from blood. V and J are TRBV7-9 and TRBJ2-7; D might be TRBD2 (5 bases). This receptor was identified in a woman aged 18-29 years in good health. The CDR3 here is CASSLAGVNYEQYF. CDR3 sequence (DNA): TGTGCCAGCAGCTTAGCGGGAGTCAACTACGAGCAGTACTTC.